This passage covers 16 T cell receptor beta chains from one sample sequenced in a study of cytomegalovirus exposure and HLA in healthy donors. Both 60 Vbeta primers and 13 Jbeta primers went into the PCR. Assay used: immunoSEQ multiplex PCR; TCRdb lists only in-frame clones, some missing. Of under 200,000 clones in the sample, about 75% were seen once. The sample taken for sequencing was PBMCs. The receptors stem from a female donor in good health and CMV-seronegative.

This clone was counted a single time. The genes are TRBV19 and TRBJ2-5; unclear D gene. Trimming took 5 bases from V and 5 from J, leaving 18 bases between them. Germline V gene sequence: CDR1 LNHDA, CDR2 SQIVND (reference sequence). The CDR3 totals 15 residues. The CDR3 loop reads CASSSLTENRETQYF. CDR3 nucleotides: TGTGCCAGTAGTTCACTGACTGAAAACCGGGAGACCCAGTACTTC. Full variable domain (missing parts from reference TRBV19 and TRBJ2-5): DGGITQSPKYLFRKEGQNVTLSCEQNLNHDAMYWYRQDPGQGLRLIYYSQIVNDFQKGDIAEGYSVSREKKESFPLTVTSAQKNPTAFYLCASSSLTENRETQYFGPGTRLLVL.

The J gene is TRBJ1-3, the V gene TRBV14; D perhaps matches TRBD1 (5 bases). The germline V gene has CDR1 SGHDN and CDR2 FVKESK. The CDR3 totals 16 residues. Trimming removed 0 bases at V and 1 base at J, with 10 bases between. The CDR3 region has the DNA TGTGCCAGCAGCCAAGATTTCGGGACTTCTGGAAACACCATATATTTT. Translation: CASSQDFGTSGNTIYF.

The rearrangement uses TRBV2 and TRBJ2-7; D is possibly TRBD2 (7 bases). Germline V gives CDR1 SNHLY, CDR2 FYNNEI. V was pared by 6 bases and J by 7 bases, with 22 bases between. The length of the CDR3 is 15 residues. The chain's CDR3 is CASSAQGRGPGEQYF. The CDR3 region has the DNA TGTGCCAGCAGCGCCCAGGGGCGGGGGCCGGGGGAGCAGTACTTC.

The V gene is TRBV7-2, the J gene TRBJ1-1, with a tentative D call TRBD1 (5 bases). This CDR3 is built from 17 residues. Germline CDR1 SGHTA, CDR2 FQGNSA. V lost 2 bases, J lost 0 bases, and 16 bases lay in between. In DNA form, the CDR3 reads TGTGCCAGCAGCTTATTGACGATGGGGCAGCTGAACACTGAAGCTTTCTTT. Amino acids: CASSLLTMGQLNTEAFF.

The chain combines TRBV18 with TRBJ2-1; 10 positions match TRBD2. This CDR3 is 17 amino acids long. From germline, CDR1 is KGHSH and CDR2 LQKENI. V gave up 1 base and J gave up 0 bases; unmatched junction bases: 3. The CDR3 DNA is TGTGCCAGCTCACCACGGGCTAGCGGGAGCTCCTACAATGAGCAGTTCTTC. Its translation: CASSPRASGSSYNEQFF.

This clone appeared a few times. CDR3 in DNA: TGCGCCAGCAGCCCGGGGACAGGGTTTGAAAAACTGTTTTTT. Amino acid sequence: CASSPGTGFEKLFF. This chain connects TRBV5-1 to TRBJ1-4; TRBD1 aligns across 9 bases. Germline V lookup: CDR1 SGHRS, CDR2 YFSETQ. This CDR3 comprises 14 residues. Losses at the gene ends were 4 bases for V and 7 bases for J; bases not matched to a gene: 5.

This chain links TRBV4-1 with TRBJ2-3; 11 bases match TRBD2. J gave up 6 bases and V 0 bases, and 5 bases lay outside the gene matches. Germline-derived CDR1 and CDR2 are MGHRA and YSYEKL. The CDR3 is made up of 16 amino acids. The CDR3 is CASSQDPSGGKDTQYF. In DNA, the CDR3 is TGCGCCAGCAGCCAAGATCCTAGCGGGGGGAAGGATACGCAGTATTTT.

CDR3 loop: CASSFSGGGEQFF. The CDR3 DNA is TGTGCCAGCAGCTTTTCTGGAGGCGGAGAGCAGTTCTTC. The chain joins TRBV7-3 to TRBJ2-1, with D tentatively TRBD2 (5 bases). Germline V gene lookup returns CDR1 SGHTA and CDR2 FQGTGA. This CDR3 contains 13 residues. Trimming left V 3 bases short and J 10 bases short, with 13 bases between.

This rearrangement joins TRBV14 to TRBJ2-1, with TRBD1 matching 7 bases. Germline loops: CDR1 SGHDN, CDR2 FVKESK. V dropped 2 bases and J dropped 6; count of bases not matched to a gene: 10. The CDR3 runs to 16 residues. CDR3 loop: CASSQKGRQGPNEQFF. The DNA for the CDR3 is TGTGCCAGCAGCCAAAAGGGGCGACAGGGACCCAATGAGCAGTTCTTC.

This rearrangement joins TRBV5-1 to TRBJ2-3, with D perhaps TRBD1 (6 bases). V dropped 5 bases and J dropped 5 bases, with 9 bases sitting between them. Germline loops: CDR1 SGHRS, CDR2 YFSETQ. The CDR3 has 12 amino acids. This CDR3 reads CASRGAGDTQYF. The DNA of the CDR3 is TGCGCCAGCAGGGGGGCGGGAGATACGCAGTATTTT.

V usage is TRBV10-1 and J usage is TRBJ1-1; 7 nucleotides agree with TRBD1. The CDR3 runs to 13 residues. V shed 6 bases and J 12 bases; nucleotides not matched to a gene: 13. CDR1 WNHNN and CDR2 SYGVQD come from the germline V gene (reference sequence). The CDR3 sequence: CASSDDRERAPFF. CDR3 bases: TGCGCCAGCAGCGACGACAGGGAACGGGCACCTTTCTTT.

The rearrangement links TRBV28 to TRBJ1-3; D might be TRBD1 (5 bases). The CDR3 loop spans 17 amino acids. Trimming took 5 bases from V and 0 from J, leaving 17 bases between them. Germline V gene lookup returns CDR1 MDHEN and CDR2 SYDVKM. Here the CDR3 reads CASSPRQYTGSGNTIYF. Written as DNA, the CDR3 is TGTGCCAGCAGTCCCCGACAGTATACGGGCTCTGGAAACACCATATATTTT.

This clone was seen only once. CDR3: CASSQGLGDHYGYTF. The CDR3, as DNA: TGTGCCAGCAGCCAGGGATTAGGGGATCACTATGGCTACACCTTC. V and J are TRBV4-2 and TRBJ1-2; D perhaps matches TRBD1 (5 bases). The germline CDR1 and CDR2 sequences are LGHNA and YNFKEQ. The CDR3 length is 15 residues. Trimming took off 3 bases at V and 3 bases at J, with 14 bases between the two ends.

The chain is built from TRBV7-9 and TRBJ1-4, with D possibly matching TRBD1 (5 bases). V was clipped by 5 bases and J by 3 bases, with 10 bases between them. The germline gives CDR1 SEHNR, CDR2 FQNEAQ (reference sequence). The CDR3 has 14 amino acids. DNA of the CDR3: TGTGCCAGCAGCCTTGGGGGGGCTAATGAAAAACTGTTTTTT. Translated, it gives CASSLGGANEKLFF.

This chain connects TRBV4-3 to TRBJ2-2; perhaps TRBD1 as D (6 bases). CDR1 LGHNA and CDR2 YSLEER come from the germline V gene. The V end was cut by 5 bases, the J end by 0 bases, with 13 bases between. The CDR3 runs 16 residues. The CDR3 DNA reads as TGCGCCAGCAGCTTCCAGGGACAATCGAACACCGGGGAGCTGTTTTTT. Translated, it gives CASSFQGQSNTGELFF.

The rearrangement joins TRBV28 to TRBJ1-4, with a possible D match to TRBD1 (6 bases). Germline V CDR1 and CDR2: MDHEN, SYDVKM. CDR3 length equals 13 residues. V dropped 6 bases and J dropped 6 bases, with 11 bases sitting between them. As DNA, the CDR3 is TGTGCCAGCAGATGGGCAGGGGATGAAAAACTGTTTTTT. Translated, it gives CASRWAGDEKLFF.